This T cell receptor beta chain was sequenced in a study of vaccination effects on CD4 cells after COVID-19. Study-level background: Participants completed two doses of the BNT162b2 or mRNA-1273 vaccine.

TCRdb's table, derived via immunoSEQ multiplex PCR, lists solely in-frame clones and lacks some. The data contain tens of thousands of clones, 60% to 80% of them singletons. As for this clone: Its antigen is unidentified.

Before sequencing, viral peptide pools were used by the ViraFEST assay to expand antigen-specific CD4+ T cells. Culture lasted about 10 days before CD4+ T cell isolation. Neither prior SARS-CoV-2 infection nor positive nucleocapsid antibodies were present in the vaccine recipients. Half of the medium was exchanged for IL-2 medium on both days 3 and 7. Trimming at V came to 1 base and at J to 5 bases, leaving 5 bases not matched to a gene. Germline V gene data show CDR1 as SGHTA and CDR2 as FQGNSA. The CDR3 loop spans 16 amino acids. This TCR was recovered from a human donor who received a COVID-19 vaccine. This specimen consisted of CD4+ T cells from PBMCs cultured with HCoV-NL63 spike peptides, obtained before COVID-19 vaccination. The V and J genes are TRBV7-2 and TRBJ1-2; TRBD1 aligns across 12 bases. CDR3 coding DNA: TGTGCCAGCAGCTTAGGAGGGACAGGGGGCGCTTATGGCTACACCTTC. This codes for CASSLGGTGGAYGYTF. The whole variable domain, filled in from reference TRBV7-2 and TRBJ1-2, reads GAGVSQSPSNKVTEKGKDVELRCDPISGHTALYWYRQSLGQGLEFLIYFQGNSAPDKSGLPSDRFSAERTGGSVSTLTIQRTQQEDSAVYLCASSLGGTGGAYGYTFGSGTRLTVV.